This T cell receptor (beta chain) was observed in a study of shared clonotypes between healthy human individuals. Generated by immunoSEQ multiplex PCR, the TCRdb table keeps only in-frame clones and is missing some. Among about 560,000 clones listed, around 81% were seen once. V lost 1 base and J 4 bases, leaving 10 bases between the germline ends. The germline CDR1 and CDR2 sequences are SEHNR and FQNEAQ (reference sequence). The CDR3 extends over 14 amino acids. The sample consisted of PBMCs. The rearrangement links TRBV7-9 to TRBJ1-2; D gene uncertain. This receptor was obtained from a woman in her thirties or forties in good health. Some clones in this sample may be carry-over from other donors' samples. The chain's CDR3 is CASSLGGFIYGYTF. Written as DNA, the CDR3 is TGTGCCAGCAGCTTAGGAGGTTTCATCTATGGCTACACCTTC.